This T cell receptor (beta chain) was sequenced during a study of technical replicates of blood from several donors. The V end was cut by 4 bases, the J end by 5 bases, with 20 bases between. The CDR3 has 16 amino acids. Looked up from germline, CDR1 is MNHNS and CDR2 is SASEGT. This clone was observed once. TCRdb keeps only in-frame clones here, not all; method: immunoSEQ multiplex PCR. The table lists some 77,000 clones, approximately 96% of them singletons. Source material: T cells isolated from PBMCs. The chain couples TRBV6-1 to TRBJ2-5; D might be TRBD2 (7 bases). The receptor comes from a human donor in good health. The CDR3 DNA sequence: TGTGCCAGCAGTGGGTGGTTTGGGGGGGCGGGGGAGACCCAGTACTTC. It specifies CASSGWFGGAGETQYF.